These 24 T cell receptor beta chains were sequenced from one sample in a study of early T cells in non-severe SARS-CoV-2 infection. TCRdb recomputed calls from the 5' RACE reads with MiXCR, one row per CDR3 protein. The sample records approximately 65,000 distinct CDR3 sequences, 13% being singletons. The sample consisted of whole blood. The source is an adult who was a healthcare worker with PCR-confirmed SARS-CoV-2 infection or an uninfected control (not recorded which).

J is TRBJ2-1 and V is TRBV9, with D possibly TRBD1 on 6 matching bases. This CDR3 spans 17 amino acids. CDR1 and CDR2 from the germline V gene are SGDLS and YYNGEE. Trimming shortened V by 2 bases and J by 0 bases, and 15 bases separated the two germline ends. The CDR3 nucleotides read TGTGCCAGCAGCGTCACAGATCAGGGGTCCTCCTACAATGAGCAGTTCTTC. Protein sequence: CASSVTDQGSSYNEQFF.

The V and J genes are TRBV20-1 and TRBJ2-4, with TRBD2 as a possible D gene (5 bases). Per germline, CDR1 DFQATT and CDR2 SNEGSKA (reference sequence). The CDR3 consists of 14 residues. Deletions cut 5 bases from V and 0 bases from J, with 11 bases between. The CDR3 spells CSARDYLAKNIQYF. CDR3 coding DNA: TGCAGTGCTCGTGACTACTTAGCCAAAAACATTCAGTACTTC.

The chain combines TRBV3-1 with TRBJ2-5; D gene unclear. The CDR3 has 14 amino acids. The germline V gene encodes CDR1 LGHDT and CDR2 YNNKEL (reference sequence). The V and J ends lost 1 base and 1 base respectively, with 7 bases between them. The CDR3: CASSQGEGQETQYF. DNA of the CDR3: TGTGCCAGCAGCCAAGGCGAAGGCCAAGAGACCCAGTACTTC.

This clonotype appeared many times. The chain links TRBV19 to TRBJ2-5; tentatively, D is TRBD1 (6 bases). Germline values: CDR1 LNHDA, CDR2 SQIVND (reference sequence). The V gene lost 5 bases and the J gene lost 7 bases, with 11 bases spanning the gap. The CDR3 is made up of 12 amino acids. The CDR3 sequence: CASSGDKRTQYF. In DNA form, the CDR3 reads TGTGCCAGTAGTGGGGACAAGAGGACCCAGTACTTC.

This clonotype came up many times. This chain links TRBV20-1 with TRBJ2-1, with D tentatively TRBD1 or TRBD2 (5 bases each). This CDR3 spans 14 amino acids. Deletions cut 1 base from V and 6 bases from J, with 13 bases between. Germline-derived CDR1 and CDR2 are DFQATT and SNEGSKA (reference sequence). CDR3 nucleotide sequence: TGCAGTGCTAGAGGGCAGGGAGATCTCAATGAGCAGTTCTTC. Protein product: CSARGQGDLNEQFF.

This clonotype was observed a handful of times. The chain uses TRBV5-5 and TRBJ2-2; D ambiguous. Trimming cost V 4 bases and J 1 base, with 8 bases left between them. Germline assignment: CDR1 SGHKS and CDR2 YYEKEE (reference sequence). The CDR3 has 14 residues. The CDR3 sequence is CASSESLNTGELFF. CDR3 nucleotide sequence: TGTGCCAGCAGCGAGTCTCTGAACACCGGGGAGCTGTTTTTT.

The V and J genes are TRBV4-1 and TRBJ1-1; D perhaps matches TRBD1 (6 bases). Trimming left V 10 bases short and J 0 bases short, with 12 bases between. The CDR3 loop spans 13 amino acids. Germline assignment: CDR1 MGHRA and CDR2 YSYEKL. CDR3 amino acids: CATQGLLNTEAFF. In DNA form, the CDR3 reads TGCGCCACCCAGGGGCTCCTGAACACTGAAGCTTTCTTT.

This clonotype appeared many times. DNA of the CDR3: TGTGCCAGCAGTTACACACTAGAAGCCCAGTACTTC. This sequence encodes CASSYTLEAQYF. The rearrangement links TRBV6-2 or TRBV6-3 to TRBJ2-5; D perhaps matches TRBD2 (5 bases). V was pared by 2 bases and J by 9 bases, with 10 bases between. The length of the CDR3 is 12 residues. Germline CDR1 reads MNHEY; CDR2 reads SVGEGT.

This clonotype was counted only a few times. The J gene is TRBJ1-2, the V gene TRBV3-1, with TRBD1 matching over 9 bases. This CDR3 is built from 14 residues. Germline lookup yields CDR1 LGHDT and CDR2 YNNKEL (reference sequence). V lost 4 bases, J lost 3 bases, and 3 bases stayed unmatched. The CDR3 is CASSRDRADYGYTF. In DNA form, the CDR3 reads TGTGCCAGCAGCCGGGACAGGGCGGACTATGGCTACACCTTC.

The rearrangement uses TRBV11-2 and TRBJ1-6; 8 nucleotides line up with TRBD1. Germline V lookup: CDR1 SGHAT, CDR2 FQNNGV. The V gene end was trimmed by 4 bases and the J gene end by 10 bases; junction bases not matched to a gene: 12. The CDR3 covers 16 residues. CDR3 amino acids: CASSSGWAGGLSPLHF. In DNA, the CDR3 is TGTGCCAGCAGCTCGGGATGGGCAGGGGGCTTATCACCCCTCCACTTT.

The chain joins TRBV28 to TRBJ2-7; the D gene is possibly TRBD2 (5 bases). Germline CDR1 is MDHEN and CDR2 is SYDVKM. V gave up 2 bases and J gave up 5 bases, with 13 bases separating them. CDR3 length: 14 amino acids. The CDR3 coding sequence is TGTGCCAGCAGTTTAGATCGGGGAACCCACGAGCAGTACTTC. Residues: CASSLDRGTHEQYF.

The J gene is TRBJ1-1, the V gene TRBV29-1, with D possibly matching TRBD1 (6 bases). In germline, CDR1 is SQVTM, CDR2 ANQGSEA. CDR3 size: 13 residues. V lost 4 bases and J 5 bases, leaving 14 bases between the germline ends. The DNA for the CDR3 is TGCAGCGTTGTACCAGGGAGGGGGACTGAAGCTTTCTTT. This gives the protein CSVVPGRGTEAFF.

This clonotype was recorded a few times. The chain employs TRBV12-3 or TRBV12-4 and TRBJ2-3, with D maybe TRBD1 (5 bases). The CDR3 is made up of 16 amino acids. V was trimmed by 5 bases and J by 0 bases, leaving 15 bases between them. CDR3 sequence (DNA): TGTGCCAGCAGTCCCCCTACAGGCGCTAGCACAGATACGCAGTATTTT. Its protein is CASSPPTGASTDTQYF.

This clonotype was counted ten times or more. The chain joins TRBV12-3 or TRBV12-4 to TRBJ1-2, with 7 bases matching TRBD1. V lost 1 base and J lost 4; bases outside the gene matches: 9. The CDR3 sequence is 16 residues long. CDR3 sequence reads: CASSLGLTGEGYGYTF. In nucleotides, the CDR3 is TGTGCCAGCAGTTTAGGTTTAACAGGGGAGGGCTATGGCTACACCTTC.

At least ten counts were recorded for this clonotype. The CDR3 reads CASSSQGVNTEAFF. DNA for the CDR3: TGTGCCAGCAGCTCGCAGGGGGTGAACACTGAAGCTTTCTTT. The chain links TRBV7-8 to TRBJ1-1; 7 nucleotides agree with TRBD1. CDR1 is SGHVS and CDR2 is FQNEAQ in the germline V gene. After removal of 4 bases from V and 0 bases from J, the junction contained 2 bases not matched to a gene. The CDR3 is 14 amino acids.

This clonotype was observed many times. The chain combines TRBV5-1 with TRBJ2-7, with 7 nucleotides matching TRBD2. This CDR3 is 15 amino acids long. After removal of 0 bases from V and 3 bases from J, the junction contained 6 bases not matched to a gene. Germline assignment: CDR1 SGHRS and CDR2 YFSETQ. The CDR3 nucleotides read TGCGCCAGCAGCTTGGATGCTAGCGGATACTACGAGCAGTACTTC. Its protein is CASSLDASGYYEQYF.

The chain recombines TRBV10-3 with TRBJ1-2, with D possibly TRBD1 on 6 matching bases. Between the trimmed V and J ends, which lost 7 bases and 6 bases, there was a span of 18 bases. The CDR3 is made up of 14 amino acids. Germline-derived CDR1 and CDR2 are ENHRY and SYGVKD. As DNA, the CDR3 is TGTGCCATCAACTCGGCCAGGGGAGCCGATGGCTACACCTTC. It translates to CAINSARGADGYTF.

This clonotype was seen only a few times. The chain recombines TRBV10-2 with TRBJ2-2; D is possibly TRBD1 (6 bases). The V gene lost 3 bases and the J gene lost 4 bases, with 9 bases spanning the gap. The CDR3 runs 14 residues. CDR1 and CDR2 (germline): WSHSY, SAAADI. In nucleotides, the CDR3 is TGCGCCAGCAGTGACCCCAGGGGCACCGGGGAGCTGTTTTTT. Translated: CASSDPRGTGELFF.

This clonotype was detected a few times. The J gene is TRBJ2-7, the V gene TRBV12-3 or TRBV12-4, with 7 nucleotides matching TRBD1. V lost 7 bases and J lost 2; bases outside the gene matches: 8. The CDR3 spans 14 residues. DNA of the CDR3: TGTGCCAGCAACGACAGGGACCATCCCTACGAGCAGTACTTC. This translates into CASNDRDHPYEQYF.

The CDR3 here is CASSQDRRQGATDTQYF. CDR3 in DNA: TGTGCCAGCAGCCAAGATCGGAGGCAGGGGGCCACAGATACGCAGTATTTT. The chain joins TRBV14 to TRBJ2-3; 8 bases are shared with TRBD1. CDR1 and CDR2 from the germline V gene are SGHDN and FVKESK. This CDR3 spans 17 amino acids. The trim removed 0 bases at V and 2 bases at J, leaving 7 bases unmatched.

This chain connects TRBV2 to TRBJ2-5, with TRBD1 matching over 8 bases. The CDR3 runs to 11 residues. Germline values: CDR1 SNHLY, CDR2 FYNNEI. CDR3 protein: CVSDREETQYF. The DNA for the CDR3 is TGTGTTTCGGACAGGGAAGAGACCCAGTACTTC.

The chain links TRBV20-1 to TRBJ2-5, with a tentative D call TRBD2 (6 bases). Per the germline V gene, CDR1 is DFQATT and CDR2 is SNEGSKA (reference sequence). V was shortened by 4 bases and J by 5 bases, with 11 bases between the two germline ends. CDR3 length equals 12 residues. CDR3 region: CSAKLGGETQYF. CDR3 sequence (DNA): TGCAGTGCTAAGCTAGGAGGGGAGACCCAGTACTTC.

The rearrangement links TRBV13 to TRBJ2-7, with a tentative D call TRBD1 (6 bases). V was trimmed by 4 bases and J by 0 bases, leaving 22 bases between them. The CDR3 contains 18 residues. Germline CDR1 is PRHDT and CDR2 is FYEKMQ (reference sequence). CDR3 DNA: TGTGCCAGCAGCTCATCCAGGCCGGGACACCTAAGCTCCTACGAGCAGTACTTC. Its protein product is CASSSSRPGHLSSYEQYF.

This rearrangement joins TRBV6-1 to TRBJ2-7, with D perhaps matching TRBD1 (6 bases). This CDR3 has 14 residues. V was shortened by 3 bases and J by 6 bases, with 15 bases between the two germline ends. Germline CDR1 reads MNHNS; CDR2 reads SASEGT. CDR3 in amino acids: CASSDTGTSTEQYF. CDR3 bases: TGTGCCAGCAGTGACACCGGGACATCCACCGAGCAGTACTTC.